Listed here are 3 T cell receptor beta chains from one sample, sequenced in a study of T cell clusters in autoimmune cytopenias. One tube held mixed TRB-A and TRB-B primer pools for touch-down PCR. TCRdb reprocessed the multiplex PCR reads and stores each CDR3 protein as one record, lacking DNA. The sample's table shows roughly 10,000 distinct CDR3 sequences. TRB amplification used approximately 250 ng of peripheral blood genomic DNA. In addition, the sample was reused for a study of T cell repertoires in aging, cancer and after chemotherapy.

Sequenced material: peripheral blood. These receptors came from a human donor in good health.

The chain joins TRBV18 to TRBJ1-1; TCRdb indicates TRBD1, and absent DNA this call remains unverified. This CDR3 is built from 16 residues. CDR1 and CDR2 from the germline V gene are KGHSH and LQKENI. CDR3 sequence: CASSSGGAWGNTEAFF.

This clonotype ranks as large in terms of frequency. The genes are TRBV6-5 and TRBJ2-5; absent DNA, TCRdb's TRBD1 call cannot be checked. Germline V gives CDR1 MNHEY, CDR2 SVGAGI. The CDR3 contains 15 residues. CDR3 residues: CASSYSGQIQETQYF.

The chain employs TRBV6-6 and TRBJ2-7; TCRdb indicates TRBD1, and absent DNA this call remains unverified. This CDR3 region has 17 residues. Germline V gene lookup returns CDR1 MNHNY and CDR2 SVGAGI (reference sequence). CDR3 sequence reads: CASSYSAGAPISYEQYF.